The sequence of this TCR beta chain was determined in a study of T cell changes during pregnancy in multiple sclerosis. This clone has a handful of counts. Clones were sequenced by immunoSEQ multiplex PCR, and TCRdb holds only the in-frame ones, with some missing. The table shows approximately 60,000 clones, with 91% occurring only once. Germline V gene lookup returns CDR1 LNHDA and CDR2 SQIVND (reference sequence). V was shortened by 2 bases and J by 3 bases, with 11 bases between the two germline ends. CDR3 length: 15 residues. The J gene is TRBJ1-3, the V gene TRBV19, with D unclear. The TCR comes from a female donor with multiple sclerosis, enrolled in a pregnancy study. The sequenced sample was peripheral blood, obtained before pregnancy. The CDR3 region has the DNA TGTGCCAGTAGTATAAGTCCGGACTATGGAAACACCATATATTTT. Translated, it gives CASSISPDYGNTIYF. Supplemented by reference TRBV19 and TRBJ1-3, the full variable domain reads DGGITQSPKYLFRKEGQNVTLSCEQNLNHDAMYWYRQDPGQGLRLIYYSQIVNDFQKGDIAEGYSVSREKKESFPLTVTSAQKNPTAFYLCASSISPDYGNTIYFGEGSWLTVV.